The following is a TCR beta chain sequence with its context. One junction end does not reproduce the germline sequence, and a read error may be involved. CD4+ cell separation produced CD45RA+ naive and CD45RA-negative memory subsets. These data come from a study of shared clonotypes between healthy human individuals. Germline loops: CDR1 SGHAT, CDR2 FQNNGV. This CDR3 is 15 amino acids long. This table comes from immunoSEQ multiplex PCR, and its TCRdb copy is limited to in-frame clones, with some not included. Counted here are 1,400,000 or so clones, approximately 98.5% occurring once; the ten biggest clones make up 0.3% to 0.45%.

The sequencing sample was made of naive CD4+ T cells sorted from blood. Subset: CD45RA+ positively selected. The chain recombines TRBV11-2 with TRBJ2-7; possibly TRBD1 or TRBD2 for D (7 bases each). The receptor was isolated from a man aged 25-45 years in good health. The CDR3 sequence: CASTKYRGGSSEQYF. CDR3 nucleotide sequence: TGTGCCAGCACCAAATACAGGGGAGGGTCCTCCGAGCAGTACTTC.